This TCR beta chain derives from a study of tumor and adjacent non-tumor tissue in lung cancer. Study-wide context: There were around eleven adenocarcinoma, a couple of squamous cell carcinoma and 1 small cell lung cancer cases.

The template was RNA from unsorted bulk tissue. To note about this clonotype: Its antigen is not known. An end of the junction does not agree with germline; a read error may underlie this.

Germline V gives CDR1 MNHEY, CDR2 SVGAGI. The CDR3 extends over 11 amino acids. Whole-study results and caveats: Normal lung showed higher cumulative top 100 clone frequency than tumor.

The library came from three nested PCR rounds adapted from ARM-PCR protocols. TCRdb redid the calling of the multiplex PCR reads with MiXCR, one entry per CDR3 protein. Of around 74,000 distinct CDR3 sequences listed, 65% to 75% are singletons. The receptor was derived from a woman aged 70-85 years with non-small cell lung cancer. The J gene is TRBJ2-7, the V gene TRBV6-5, with TRBD2 identical over 7 bases. Sequenced input: lung tumor tissue. As DNA, the CDR3 is TGTGCCAGCGCCAGTGGGAGGGCCCTGAACTTC. Amino acid sequence: CASASGRALNF.